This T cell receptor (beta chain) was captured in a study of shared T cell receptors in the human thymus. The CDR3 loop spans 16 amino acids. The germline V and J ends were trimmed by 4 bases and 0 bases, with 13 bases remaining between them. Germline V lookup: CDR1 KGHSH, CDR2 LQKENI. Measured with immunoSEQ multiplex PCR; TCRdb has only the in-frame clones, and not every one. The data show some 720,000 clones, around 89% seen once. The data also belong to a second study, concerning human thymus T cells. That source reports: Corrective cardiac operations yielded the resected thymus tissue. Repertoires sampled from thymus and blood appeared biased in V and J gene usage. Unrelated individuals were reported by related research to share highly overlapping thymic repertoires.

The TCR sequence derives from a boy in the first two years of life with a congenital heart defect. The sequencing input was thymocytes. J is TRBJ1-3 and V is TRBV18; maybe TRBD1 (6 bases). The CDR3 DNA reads TGTGCCAGCTCACAAGGACAGCCCAACTCTGGAAACACCATATATTTT. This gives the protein CASSQGQPNSGNTIYF.